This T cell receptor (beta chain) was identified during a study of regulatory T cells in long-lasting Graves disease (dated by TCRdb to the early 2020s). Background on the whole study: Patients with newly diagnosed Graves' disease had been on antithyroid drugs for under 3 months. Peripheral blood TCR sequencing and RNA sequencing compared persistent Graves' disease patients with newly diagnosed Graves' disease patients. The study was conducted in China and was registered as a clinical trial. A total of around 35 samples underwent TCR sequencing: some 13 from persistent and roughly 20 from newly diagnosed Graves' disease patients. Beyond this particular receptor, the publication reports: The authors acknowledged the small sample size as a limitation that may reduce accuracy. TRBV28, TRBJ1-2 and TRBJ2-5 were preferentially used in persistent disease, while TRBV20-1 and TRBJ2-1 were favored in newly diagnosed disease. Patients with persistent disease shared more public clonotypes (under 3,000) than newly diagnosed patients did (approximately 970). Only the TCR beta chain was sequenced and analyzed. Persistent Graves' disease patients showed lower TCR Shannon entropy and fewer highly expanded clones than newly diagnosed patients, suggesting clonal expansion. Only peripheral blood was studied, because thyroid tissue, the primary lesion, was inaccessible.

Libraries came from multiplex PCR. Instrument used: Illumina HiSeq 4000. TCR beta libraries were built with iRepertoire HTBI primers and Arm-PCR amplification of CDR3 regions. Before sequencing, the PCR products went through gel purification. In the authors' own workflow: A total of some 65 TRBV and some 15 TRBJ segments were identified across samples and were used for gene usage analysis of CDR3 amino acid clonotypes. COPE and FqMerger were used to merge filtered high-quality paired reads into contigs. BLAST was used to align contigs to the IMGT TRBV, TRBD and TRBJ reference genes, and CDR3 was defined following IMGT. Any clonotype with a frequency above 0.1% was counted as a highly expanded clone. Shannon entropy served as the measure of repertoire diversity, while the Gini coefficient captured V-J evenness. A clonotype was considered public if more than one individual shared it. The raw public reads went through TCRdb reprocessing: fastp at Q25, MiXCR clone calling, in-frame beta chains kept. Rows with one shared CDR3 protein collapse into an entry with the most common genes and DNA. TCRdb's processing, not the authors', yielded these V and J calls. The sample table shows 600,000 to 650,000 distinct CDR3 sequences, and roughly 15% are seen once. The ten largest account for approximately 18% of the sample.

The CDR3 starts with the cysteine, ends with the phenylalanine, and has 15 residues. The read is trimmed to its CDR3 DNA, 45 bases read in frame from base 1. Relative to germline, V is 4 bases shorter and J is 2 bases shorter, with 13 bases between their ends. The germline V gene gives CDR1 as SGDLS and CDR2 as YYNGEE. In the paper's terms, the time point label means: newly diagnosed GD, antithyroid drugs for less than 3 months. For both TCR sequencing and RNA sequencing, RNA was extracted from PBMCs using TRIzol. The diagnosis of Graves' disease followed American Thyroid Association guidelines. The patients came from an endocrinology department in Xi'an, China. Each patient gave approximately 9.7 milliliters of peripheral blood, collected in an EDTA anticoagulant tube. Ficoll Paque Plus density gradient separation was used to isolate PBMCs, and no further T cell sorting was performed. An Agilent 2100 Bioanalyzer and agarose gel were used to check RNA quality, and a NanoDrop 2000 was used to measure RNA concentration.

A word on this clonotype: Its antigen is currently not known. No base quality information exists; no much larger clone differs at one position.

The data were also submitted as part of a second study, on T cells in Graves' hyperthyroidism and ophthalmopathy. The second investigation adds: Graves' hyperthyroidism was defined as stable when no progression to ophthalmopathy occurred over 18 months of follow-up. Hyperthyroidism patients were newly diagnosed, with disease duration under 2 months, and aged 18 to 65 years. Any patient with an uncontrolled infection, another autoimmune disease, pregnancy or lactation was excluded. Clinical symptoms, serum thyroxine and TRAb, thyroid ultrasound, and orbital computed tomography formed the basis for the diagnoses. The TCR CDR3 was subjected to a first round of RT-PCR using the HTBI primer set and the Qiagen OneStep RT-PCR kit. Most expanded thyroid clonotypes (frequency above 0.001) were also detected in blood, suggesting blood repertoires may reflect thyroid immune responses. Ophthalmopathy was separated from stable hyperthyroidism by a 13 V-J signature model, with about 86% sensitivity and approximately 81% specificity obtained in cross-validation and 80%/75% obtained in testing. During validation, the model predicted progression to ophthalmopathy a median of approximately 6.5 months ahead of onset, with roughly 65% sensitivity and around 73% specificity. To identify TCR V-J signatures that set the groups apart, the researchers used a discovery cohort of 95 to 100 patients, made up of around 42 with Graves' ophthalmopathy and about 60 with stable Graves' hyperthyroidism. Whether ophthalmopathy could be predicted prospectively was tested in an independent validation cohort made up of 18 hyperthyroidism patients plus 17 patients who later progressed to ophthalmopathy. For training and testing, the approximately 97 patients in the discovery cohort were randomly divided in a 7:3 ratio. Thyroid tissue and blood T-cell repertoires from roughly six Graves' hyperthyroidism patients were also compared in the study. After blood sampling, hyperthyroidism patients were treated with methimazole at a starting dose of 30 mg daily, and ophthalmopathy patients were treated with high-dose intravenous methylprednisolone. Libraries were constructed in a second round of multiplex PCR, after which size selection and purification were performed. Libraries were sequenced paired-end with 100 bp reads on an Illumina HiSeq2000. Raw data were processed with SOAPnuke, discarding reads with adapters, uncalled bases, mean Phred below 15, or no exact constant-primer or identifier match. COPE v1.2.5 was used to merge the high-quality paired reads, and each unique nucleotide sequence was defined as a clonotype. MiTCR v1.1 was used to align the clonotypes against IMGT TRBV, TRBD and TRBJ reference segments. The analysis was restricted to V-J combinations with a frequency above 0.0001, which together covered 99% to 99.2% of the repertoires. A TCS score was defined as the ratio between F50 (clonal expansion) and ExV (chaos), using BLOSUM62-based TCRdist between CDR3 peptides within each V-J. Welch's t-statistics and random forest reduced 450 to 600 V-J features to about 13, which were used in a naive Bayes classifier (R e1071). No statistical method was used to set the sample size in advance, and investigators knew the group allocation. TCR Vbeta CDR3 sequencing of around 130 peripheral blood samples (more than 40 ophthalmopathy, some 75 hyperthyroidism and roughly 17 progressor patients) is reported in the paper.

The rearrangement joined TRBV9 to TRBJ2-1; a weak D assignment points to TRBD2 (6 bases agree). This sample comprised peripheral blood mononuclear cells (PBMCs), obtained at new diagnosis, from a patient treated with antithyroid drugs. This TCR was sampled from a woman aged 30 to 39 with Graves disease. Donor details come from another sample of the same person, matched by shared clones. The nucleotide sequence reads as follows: TGTGCCAGCAGCCTAGCGATGTGGGCCTACAATGAGCAGTTCTTC. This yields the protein CASSLAMWAYNEQFF.